The entry below gives a single TCR beta chain sequence along with its context. This record belongs to a study of T cell responses to AZD1222 COVID-19 vaccine. Germline V CDR1 and CDR2: KGHSH, LQKENI. Between the trimmed V and J ends, which lost 3 bases and 1 base, there was a span of 6 bases. This CDR3 contains 13 residues. Sequenced by immunoSEQ multiplex PCR; TCRdb stores in-frame clones only, minus some. This repertoire shows about 120,000 clones, about 89% found once; its top ten account for roughly 5.7%. The J gene is TRBJ1-1, the V gene TRBV18; D not certain. This specimen was peripheral blood, taken on day 0 of AZD1222 vaccination. This sequence was found in an adult in good health. CDR3 amino acids: CASSPTENTEAFF. As DNA, the CDR3 is TGTGCCAGCTCACCGACTGAGAACACTGAAGCTTTCTTT.